This T cell receptor beta chain was recorded in a study of blood T cell repertoires in COVID-19. In the study's own analysis: Reference gene primer amplification in the assay estimated nucleated cell counts. The table came from immunoSEQ multiplex PCR; TCRdb's copy has only in-frame clones and leaves some out. That table furnishes V, J and clone size, whereas the DNA furnished D and trimming. The sample records about 140,000 clones, about 84% being singletons. CDR1 and CDR2 (germline): MNHNY, SVGAGI (reference sequence). The V gene lost 7 bases and the J gene lost 3 bases, with 16 bases spanning the gap. The CDR3 has 14 residues. Clinical history reported by participants formed the basis on which cohorts were assigned.

The TCR was taken from a woman aged 18 to 35 who had been exposed to COVID-19. Material: PBMCs or T cells enriched from blood (not recorded which). The rearrangement joins TRBV6-6 to TRBJ2-7; D may be TRBD2 (5 bases). Written as DNA, the CDR3 is TGTGCCAGCACCAGCCGGGGTCCCCTCTACGAGCAGTACTTC. Translation gives CASTSRGPLYEQYF.